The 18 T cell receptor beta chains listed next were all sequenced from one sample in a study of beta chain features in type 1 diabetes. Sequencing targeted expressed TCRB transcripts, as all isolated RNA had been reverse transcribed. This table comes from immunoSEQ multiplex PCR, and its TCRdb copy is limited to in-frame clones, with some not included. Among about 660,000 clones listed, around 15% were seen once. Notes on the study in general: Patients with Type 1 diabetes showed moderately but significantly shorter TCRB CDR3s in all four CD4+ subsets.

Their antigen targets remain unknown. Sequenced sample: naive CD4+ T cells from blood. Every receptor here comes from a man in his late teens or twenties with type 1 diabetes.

In DNA form, the CDR3 reads TGTGCCACCAGCAGAGATGCGGAATACGAGCAGTACTTC. Protein sequence: CATSRDAEYEQYF. V and J are TRBV15 and TRBJ2-7; no clear D gene. The CDR3 totals 13 residues. V was cut by 0 bases and J by 4 bases, with 7 bases left in between. CDR1 and CDR2 (germline): LNHNV, YYDKDF (reference sequence).

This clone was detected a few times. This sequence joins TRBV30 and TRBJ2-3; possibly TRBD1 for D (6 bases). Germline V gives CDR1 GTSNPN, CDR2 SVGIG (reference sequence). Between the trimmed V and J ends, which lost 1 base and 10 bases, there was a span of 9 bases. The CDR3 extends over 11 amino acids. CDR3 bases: TGTGCCTGGAGTGGACAGGTGGCGCAGTATTTT. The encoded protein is CAWSGQVAQYF.

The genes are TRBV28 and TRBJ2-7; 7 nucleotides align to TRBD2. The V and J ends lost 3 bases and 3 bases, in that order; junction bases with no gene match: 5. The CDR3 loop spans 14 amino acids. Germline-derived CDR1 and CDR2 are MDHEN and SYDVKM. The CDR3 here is CASSFGGRGYEQYF. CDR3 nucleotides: TGTGCCAGCAGTTTCGGAGGGAGGGGCTACGAGCAGTACTTC. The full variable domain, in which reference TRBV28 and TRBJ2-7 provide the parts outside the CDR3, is DVKVTQSSRYLVKRTGEKVFLECVQDMDHENMFWYRQDPGLGLRLIYFSYDVKMKEKGDIPEGYSVSREKKERFSLILESASTNQTSMYLCASSFGGRGYEQYFGPGTRLTVT.

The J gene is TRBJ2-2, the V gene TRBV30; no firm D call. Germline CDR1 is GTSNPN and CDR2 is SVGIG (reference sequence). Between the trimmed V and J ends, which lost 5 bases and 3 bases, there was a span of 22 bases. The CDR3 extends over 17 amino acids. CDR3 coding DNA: TGTGCCTGGGGTAGAAGTAGGGCCGGACGTTACACCGGGGAGCTGTTTTTT. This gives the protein CAWGRSRAGRYTGELFF.

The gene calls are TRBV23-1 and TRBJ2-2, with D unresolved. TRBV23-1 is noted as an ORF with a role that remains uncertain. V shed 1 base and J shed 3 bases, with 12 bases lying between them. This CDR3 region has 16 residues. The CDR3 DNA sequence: TGCGCCAGCAGTCAATTTTCCGGAAGGGACACCGGGGAGCTGTTTTTT. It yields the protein CASSQFSGRDTGELFF.

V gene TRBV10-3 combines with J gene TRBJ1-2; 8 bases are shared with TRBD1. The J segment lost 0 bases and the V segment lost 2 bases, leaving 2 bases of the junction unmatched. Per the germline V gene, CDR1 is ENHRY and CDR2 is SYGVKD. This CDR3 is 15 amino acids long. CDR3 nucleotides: TGTGCCATCAGTGAGGGGACAGGCCCTAACTATGGCTACACCTTC. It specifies CAISEGTGPNYGYTF.

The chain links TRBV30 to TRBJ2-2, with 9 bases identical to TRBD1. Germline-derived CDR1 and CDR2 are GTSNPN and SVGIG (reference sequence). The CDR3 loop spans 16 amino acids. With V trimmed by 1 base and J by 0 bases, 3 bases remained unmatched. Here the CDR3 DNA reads TGTGCCTGGAGTGGAGACAGGGGGGCGAACACCGGGGAGCTGTTTTTT. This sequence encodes CAWSGDRGANTGELFF.

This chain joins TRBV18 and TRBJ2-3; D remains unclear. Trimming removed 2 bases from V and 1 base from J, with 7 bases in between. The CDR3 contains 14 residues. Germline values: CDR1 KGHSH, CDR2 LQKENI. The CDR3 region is CASSPAAGTDTQYF. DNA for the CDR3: TGTGCCAGCTCACCAGCCGCCGGCACAGATACGCAGTATTTT.

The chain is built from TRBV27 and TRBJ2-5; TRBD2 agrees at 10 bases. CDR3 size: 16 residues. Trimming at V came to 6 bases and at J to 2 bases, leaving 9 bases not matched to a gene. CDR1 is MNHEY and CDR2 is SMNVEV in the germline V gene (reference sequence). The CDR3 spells CASRTLLAGPQETQYF. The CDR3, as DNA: TGTGCCAGCAGAACATTACTAGCGGGACCTCAAGAGACCCAGTACTTC.

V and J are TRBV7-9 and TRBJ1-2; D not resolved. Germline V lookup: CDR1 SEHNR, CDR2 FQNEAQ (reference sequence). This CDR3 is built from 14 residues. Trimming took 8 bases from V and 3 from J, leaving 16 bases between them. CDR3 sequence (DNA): TGTGCCAGCGGGTCTTACGACGGTGACTATGGCTACACCTTC. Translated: CASGSYDGDYGYTF.

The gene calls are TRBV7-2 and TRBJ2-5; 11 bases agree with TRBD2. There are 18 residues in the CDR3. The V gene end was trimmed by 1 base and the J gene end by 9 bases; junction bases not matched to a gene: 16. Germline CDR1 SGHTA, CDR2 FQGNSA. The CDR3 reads CASSLGLGLAAPRRAQYF. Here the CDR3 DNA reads TGTGCCAGCAGCTTAGGGTTGGGACTAGCGGCCCCACGGAGGGCCCAGTACTTC. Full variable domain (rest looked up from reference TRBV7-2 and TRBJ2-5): GAGVSQSPSNKVTEKGKDVELRCDPISGHTALYWYRQSLGQGLEFLIYFQGNSAPDKSGLPSDRFSAERTGGSVSTLTIQRTQQEDSAVYLCASSLGLGLAAPRRAQYFGPGTRLLVL.

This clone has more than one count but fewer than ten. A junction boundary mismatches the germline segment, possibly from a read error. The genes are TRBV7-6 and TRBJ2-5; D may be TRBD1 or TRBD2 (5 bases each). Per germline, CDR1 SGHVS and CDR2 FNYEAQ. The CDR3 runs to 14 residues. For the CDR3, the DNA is TGTGCTAGCAGCTTCCGGGACGGTGAAGAGACCCAGTACTTC. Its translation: CASSFRDGEETQYF.

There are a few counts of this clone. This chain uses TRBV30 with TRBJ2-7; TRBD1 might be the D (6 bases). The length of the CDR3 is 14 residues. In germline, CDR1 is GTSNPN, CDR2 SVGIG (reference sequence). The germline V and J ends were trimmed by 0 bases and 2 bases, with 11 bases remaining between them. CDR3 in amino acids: CAWSVSGVTYEQYF. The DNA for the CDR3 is TGTGCCTGGAGTGTCTCAGGGGTCACCTACGAGCAGTACTTC.

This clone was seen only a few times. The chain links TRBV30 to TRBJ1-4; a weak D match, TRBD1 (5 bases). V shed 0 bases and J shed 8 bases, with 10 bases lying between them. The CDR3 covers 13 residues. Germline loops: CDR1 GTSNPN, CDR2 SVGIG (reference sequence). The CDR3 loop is CAWSVRDFEKLFF. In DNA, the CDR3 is TGTGCCTGGAGTGTCAGGGACTTCGAAAAACTGTTTTTT.

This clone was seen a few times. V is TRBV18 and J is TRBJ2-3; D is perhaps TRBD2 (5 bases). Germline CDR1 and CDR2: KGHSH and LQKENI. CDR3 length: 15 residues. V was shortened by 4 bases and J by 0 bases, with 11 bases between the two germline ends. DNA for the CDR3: TGTGCCAGCTCACAGAGCGGCAGAAGCACAGATACGCAGTATTTT. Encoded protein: CASSQSGRSTDTQYF.

CDR3 DNA sequence: TGTGCCAGCAGCTCTGCCGGGACAGGGAACACTGAAGCTTTCTTT. Translated, it gives CASSSAGTGNTEAFF. The gene calls are TRBV5-4 and TRBJ1-1, with 8 bases lining up with TRBD1. Per germline, CDR1 SGHNT and CDR2 YYREEE (reference sequence). The CDR3 covers 15 residues. V shed 3 bases and J 1 base; nucleotides not matched to a gene: 5.

The CDR3 spells CASSSRPQGTIQYF. The DNA for the CDR3 is TGTGCCAGCAGCTCCCGTCCTCAGGGAACCATTCAGTACTTC. This chain joins TRBV7-9 and TRBJ2-4; D might be TRBD1 (5 bases). Trimming removed 4 bases from V and 9 bases from J, with 16 bases in between. CDR3 length equals 14 residues. The V gene's germline CDR1 is SEHNR and CDR2 FQNEAQ (reference sequence).

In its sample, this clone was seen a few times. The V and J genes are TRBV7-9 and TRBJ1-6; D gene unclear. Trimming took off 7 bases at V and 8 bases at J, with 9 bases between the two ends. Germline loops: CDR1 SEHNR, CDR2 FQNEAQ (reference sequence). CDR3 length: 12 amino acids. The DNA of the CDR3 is TGTGCCAGCACCAGAGATGATTCACCCCTCCACTTT. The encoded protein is CASTRDDSPLHF.